The subject of this entry is one TCR beta chain. Its specificity is not known. With 60 Vbeta and 13 Jbeta primers, the PCR was carried out. Profiled with immunoSEQ multiplex PCR; TCRdb holds only in-frame clones, not every one. The sample records some 91,000 clones, around 80% being singletons. The data originate from a study of cytomegalovirus exposure and HLA in healthy donors. Participants comprised healthy donors of bone marrow. Study-level points and caveats: Common viral pathogens seemed, in a later analysis, to connect with several of the most significant clusters. TCR beta V- and J-gene trimming was later associated with a missense DCLRE1C variant.

This TCR came from a woman in her fifties or sixties in good health and CMV-seronegative. Material for sequencing was PBMCs.

In DNA form, the CDR3 reads TGTGCCAGCAGCTTAGCCCCGCCAGGGGTGAACACTGAAGCTTTCTTT. It translates to CASSLAPPGVNTEAFF. This rearrangement joins TRBV7-2 to TRBJ1-1, with D perhaps TRBD1 (6 bases). V lost 0 bases, J lost 0 bases, and 11 bases lay in between. The CDR3 totals 16 residues. Looked up from germline, CDR1 is SGHTA and CDR2 is FQGNSA.